The rows below give T cell receptor beta chains drawn from one sample of a study of molecular identifiers for immune sequencing clone quantification. TCRdb independently ran MiXCR on the PCR reads; one entry per CDR3 protein. Among approximately 670,000 distinct CDR3 sequences listed, 15% to 20% were seen once. The sample comprised naive CD8+ T cells from blood, with Jurkat cell RNA spiked in. These receptors were collected from a human donor in good health. Some libraries in this study had Jurkat cell RNA spiked in. CDR3s include the opening cysteine and the closing phenylalanine or tryptophan. Each record gives: clone size, V gene, J gene, D gene, CDR3 protein, CDR3 DNA. D genes are given only for firm matches. Part of the rows lack a size; the others show once, few, many or a class for expanded clones.

clone_size: many; v_call: TRBV4-3; j_call: TRBJ2-7; d_call: -; cdr3_aa: CASSQDRAQGSLYF; cdr3_nt: TGCGCCAGCAGCCAAGATCGGGCCCAGGGCTCACTTTACTTC
clone_size: few; v_call: TRBV27; j_call: TRBJ1-5; d_call: TRBD1; cdr3_aa: CASSLCRGYQPQHF; cdr3_nt: TGTGCCAGCAGTTTATGCAGGGGGTATCAGCCCCAGCATTTT
clone_size: -; v_call: TRBV27; j_call: TRBJ1-2; d_call: -; cdr3_aa: CAGSLNRYNYGYTF; cdr3_nt: TGTGCCGGCAGTTTAAACCGCTATAACTATGGCTACACCTTC
clone_size: -; v_call: TRBV12-3/TRBV12-4; j_call: TRBJ1-5; d_call: -; cdr3_aa: CASSLGFGVGRQPQHF; cdr3_nt: TGTGCCAGCAGTTTAGGGTTCGGGGTTGGTAGGCAGCCCCAGCATTTT
clone_size: -; v_call: TRBV10-3; j_call: TRBJ2-7; d_call: TRBD2; cdr3_aa: CAISGRDTSGELSSYEQYF; cdr3_nt: TGTGCCATCAGTGGGAGGGATACTAGCGGGGAATTAAGCTCCTACGAGCAGTACTTC
clone_size: many; v_call: TRBV28; j_call: TRBJ1-1; d_call: -; cdr3_aa: CASSFGKRSEAFF; cdr3_nt: TGTGCCAGCAGTTTTGGGAAGAGAAGTGAAGCTTTCTTT
clone_size: many; v_call: TRBV28; j_call: TRBJ2-5; d_call: -; cdr3_aa: CASSSRWVQETQYF; cdr3_nt: TGTGCCAGCAGTTCCCGGTGGGTCCAAGAGACCCAGTACTTC
clone_size: many; v_call: TRBV14; j_call: TRBJ2-3; d_call: TRBD2; cdr3_aa: CASSQEQAGITDTQYF; cdr3_nt: TGTGCCAGCAGCCAAGAGCAAGCGGGGATCACAGATACGCAGTATTTT
clone_size: many; v_call: TRBV7-2; j_call: TRBJ2-7; d_call: -; cdr3_aa: CASSLAGMSSYEQYF; cdr3_nt: TGTGCCAGCAGCTTAGCGGGAATGAGCTCCTACGAGCAGTACTTC
clone_size: many; v_call: TRBV7-2; j_call: TRBJ2-1; d_call: TRBD2; cdr3_aa: CASGGGEQFF; cdr3_nt: TGTGCCAGTGGCGGGGGTGAGCAGTTCTTC
clone_size: many; v_call: TRBV6-5; j_call: TRBJ2-7; d_call: -; cdr3_aa: CASSYSIAQAVTFYEQYF; cdr3_nt: TGTGCCAGCAGTTACTCGATCGCTCAGGCTGTCACATTCTACGAGCAGTACTTC
clone_size: many; v_call: TRBV10-3; j_call: TRBJ2-7; d_call: -; cdr3_aa: CAINQGPDEQYF; cdr3_nt: TGTGCCATCAACCAGGGTCCAGACGAGCAGTACTTC
clone_size: few; v_call: TRBV12-3/TRBV12-4; j_call: TRBJ2-5; d_call: TRBD2; cdr3_aa: CASSEVAGVQETQYF; cdr3_nt: TGTGCCAGCAGTGAAGTAGCGGGAGTCCAAGAGACCCAGTACTTC
clone_size: -; v_call: TRBV6-6; j_call: TRBJ2-5; d_call: -; cdr3_aa: CASSYSIPGVETQYF; cdr3_nt: TGTGCCAGCAGTTACTCGATCCCGGGGGTGGAGACCCAGTACTTC
clone_size: many; v_call: TRBV20-1; j_call: TRBJ2-7; d_call: TRBD2; cdr3_aa: CSARVRAGGPYEQYF; cdr3_nt: TGCAGTGCTAGAGTTCGAGCGGGAGGGCCGTACGAGCAGTACTTC
clone_size: few; v_call: TRBV2; j_call: TRBJ2-1; d_call: TRBD2; cdr3_aa: CATEREGGMSYNEQFF; cdr3_nt: TGTGCCACCGAACGGGAGGGGGGAATGTCCTACAATGAGCAGTTCTTC
clone_size: few; v_call: TRBV20-1; j_call: TRBJ2-7; d_call: TRBD2; cdr3_aa: CSAMTSGDYYEQYF; cdr3_nt: TGCAGTGCTATGACTAGCGGGGACTACTACGAGCAGTACTTC
clone_size: many; v_call: TRBV15; j_call: TRBJ2-5; d_call: TRBD2; cdr3_aa: CATSRDSETSGGTQETQYF; cdr3_nt: TGTGCCACCAGCAGAGATTCAGAGACTAGCGGGGGGACTCAAGAGACCCAGTACTTC
clone_size: few; v_call: TRBV27; j_call: TRBJ1-1; d_call: -; cdr3_aa: CASSLVGWTEAFF; cdr3_nt: TGTGCCAGCAGTTTGGTGGGGTGGACTGAAGCTTTCTTT